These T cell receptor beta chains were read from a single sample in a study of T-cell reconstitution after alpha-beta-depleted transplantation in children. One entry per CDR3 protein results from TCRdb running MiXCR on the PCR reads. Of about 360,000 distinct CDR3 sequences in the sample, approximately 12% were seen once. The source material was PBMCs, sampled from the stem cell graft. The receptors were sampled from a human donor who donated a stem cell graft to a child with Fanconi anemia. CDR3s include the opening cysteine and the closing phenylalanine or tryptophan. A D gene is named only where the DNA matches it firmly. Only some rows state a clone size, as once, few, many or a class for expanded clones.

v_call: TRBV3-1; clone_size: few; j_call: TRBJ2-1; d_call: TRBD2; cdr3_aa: CASSPGGGAAYNEQFF; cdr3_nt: TGTGCCAGCAGCCCCGGCGGGGGGGCCGCGTACAATGAGCAGTTCTTC
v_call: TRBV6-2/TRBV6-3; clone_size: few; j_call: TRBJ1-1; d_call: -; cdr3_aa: CATRLTNTEAFF; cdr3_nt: TGTGCCACTAGACTCACGAACACTGAAGCTTTCTTT
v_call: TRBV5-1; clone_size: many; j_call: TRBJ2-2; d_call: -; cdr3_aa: CASSLDGRVYTGELFF; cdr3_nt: TGCGCCAGCAGCTTGGATGGACGGGTTTACACCGGGGAGCTGTTTTTT
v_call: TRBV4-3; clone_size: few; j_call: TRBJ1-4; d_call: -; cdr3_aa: CASSQGSGSNEKLFF; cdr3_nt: TGCGCCAGCAGCCAGGGCTCCGGGAGTAATGAAAAACTGTTTTTT
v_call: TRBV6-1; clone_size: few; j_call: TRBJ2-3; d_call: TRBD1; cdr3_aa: CASNGQGNTDTQYF; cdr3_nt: TGTGCCAGCAACGGACAGGGGAATACAGATACGCAGTATTTT
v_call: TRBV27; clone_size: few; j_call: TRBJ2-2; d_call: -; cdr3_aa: CASSSRVFGGAGELFF; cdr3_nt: TGTGCCAGCAGTTCCCGGGTCTTCGGCGGCGCCGGGGAGCTGTTTTTT
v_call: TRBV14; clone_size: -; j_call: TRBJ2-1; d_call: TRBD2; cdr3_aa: CASSQDGGAGALYNEQFF; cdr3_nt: TGTGCCAGCAGCCAAGATGGGGGAGCGGGGGCCCTCTACAATGAGCAGTTCTTC
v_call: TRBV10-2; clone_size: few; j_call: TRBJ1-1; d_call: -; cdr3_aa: CASSGQPNVQAFF; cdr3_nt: TGCGCCAGCAGTGGACAGCCGAACGTGCAAGCTTTCTTT
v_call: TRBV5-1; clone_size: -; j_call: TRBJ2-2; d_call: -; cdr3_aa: CASSPDTEGELFF; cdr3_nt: TGCGCCAGCAGCCCGGACACGGAAGGGGAGCTGTTTTTT
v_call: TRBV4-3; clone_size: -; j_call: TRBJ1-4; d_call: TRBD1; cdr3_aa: CASSQIRDSNEKLFF; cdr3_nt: TGCGCCAGCAGCCAGATACGGGACAGCAATGAAAAACTGTTTTTT
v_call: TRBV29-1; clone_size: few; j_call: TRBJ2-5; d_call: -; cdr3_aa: CSVEAARIFQETQYF; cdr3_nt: TGCAGCGTTGAGGCAGCCAGAATCTTCCAAGAGACCCAGTACTTC
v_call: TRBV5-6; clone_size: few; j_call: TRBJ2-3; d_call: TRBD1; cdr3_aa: CASSNTGGTDTQYF; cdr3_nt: TGTGCCAGCAGCAATACAGGGGGCACAGATACGCAGTATTTT
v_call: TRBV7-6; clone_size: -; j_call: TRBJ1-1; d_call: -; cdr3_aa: CASSLQTSGASWRKGTEAFF; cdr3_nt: TGTGCCAGCAGCCTGCAGACCTCAGGGGCCTCTTGGAGGAAGGGAACTGAAGCTTTCTTT
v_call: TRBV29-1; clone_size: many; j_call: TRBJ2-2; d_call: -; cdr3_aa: CSVGDPGSELFF; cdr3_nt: TGCAGCGTTGGAGACCCGGGATCGGAGCTGTTTTTT
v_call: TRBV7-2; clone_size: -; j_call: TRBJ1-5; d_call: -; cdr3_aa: CASSLDGRSHQPQHF; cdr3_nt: TGTGCCAGCAGCTTAGATGGCAGGTCCCATCAGCCCCAGCATTTT
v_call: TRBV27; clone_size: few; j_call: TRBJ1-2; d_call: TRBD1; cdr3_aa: CASSRGPGGYTF; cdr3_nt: TGTGCCAGCAGTAGGGGGCCCGGGGGCTACACCTTC
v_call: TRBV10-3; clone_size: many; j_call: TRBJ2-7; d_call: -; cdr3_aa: CAISEPRRGDEQYF; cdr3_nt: TGTGCCATCAGTGAGCCTAGAAGGGGGGATGAGCAGTACTTC
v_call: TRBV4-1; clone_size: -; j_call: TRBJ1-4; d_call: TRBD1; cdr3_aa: CASSRPTGTNEKLFF; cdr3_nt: TGCGCCAGCAGCCGTCCGACAGGGACTAATGAAAAACTGTTTTTT
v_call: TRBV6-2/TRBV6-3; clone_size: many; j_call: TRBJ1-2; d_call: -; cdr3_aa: CASSYSSLVLGGGYGYTF; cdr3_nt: TGTGCCAGCAGTTACTCGAGCCTTGTATTGGGCGGCGGCTATGGCTACACCTTC
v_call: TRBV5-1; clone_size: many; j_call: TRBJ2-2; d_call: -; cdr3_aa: CASSLDGPGELFF; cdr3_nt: TGCGCCAGCAGCTTGGATGGCCCCGGGGAGCTGTTTTTT
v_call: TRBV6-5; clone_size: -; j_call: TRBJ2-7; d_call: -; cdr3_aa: CASSSPGGSGLIPYEQYF; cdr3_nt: TGTGCCAGCAGTTCCCCCGGGGGTAGCGGTCTTATTCCCTACGAGCAGTACTTC